A selection of T cell receptor beta chains follows, all from one sample in a study of neoadjuvant anti-PD-1 for oral cavity cancer. The protocol was immunoSEQ multiplex PCR, while the TCRdb copy is restricted to in-frame clones and leaves out a portion. Of 7,200 or so clones in the sample, 50% to 70% were seen once. Sequencing was performed on tumor tissue, taken before nivolumab (anti-PD-1) treatment. The source of these receptors is a person between 35 and 79 years old with oral cavity squamous cell carcinoma. CDR3s include the opening cysteine and the closing phenylalanine or tryptophan. D genes are given only for firm matches. A clone size is listed for some rows: how often the clone was seen (once, few, many), or a class if it is expanded.

v_gene,abundance,j_gene,d_gene,CDR3nt,CDR3aa
TRBV19,few,TRBJ2-2,TRBD1,TGTGCCAGCGATGACAGGGTGGGCACCGGGGAGCTGTTTTTT,CASDDRVGTGELFF
TRBV2,few,TRBJ2-1,NA,TGTGCCAGCAGTCCAGGGGACAAATCGTGGTACAATGAGCAGTTCTTC,CASSPGDKSWYNEQFF
TRBV2,NA,TRBJ1-1,NA,TGTGCCAGCAGCCCAACCTCTTTGAACACTGAAGCTTTCTTT,CASSPTSLNTEAFF
TRBV6-5,NA,TRBJ1-2,NA,TGTGCCAGCAGAGCCCAAAGGGGAAACTATGGCTACACCTTC,CASRAQRGNYGYTF
TRBV5-6,NA,TRBJ2-7,NA,TGTGCCAGCAGCGCGGGACTCAGCTCCTACGAGCAGTACTTC,CASSAGLSSYEQYF
TRBV5-1,NA,TRBJ2-3,TRBD2,TGCGCCAGCAGCTTGGGGGAGGGAAGCACAGATACGCAGTATTTT,CASSLGEGSTDTQYF
TRBV19,few,TRBJ2-1,TRBD2,TGTGCCAGTAGTGAACGGACTAGCGGGATCAATGAGCAGTTCTTC,CASSERTSGINEQFF
TRBV6-6,NA,TRBJ1-6,NA,TGTGCCAGCCTGGGGGACGGTAATTCACCCCTCCACTTT,CASLGDGNSPLHF
TRBV6-5,NA,TRBJ2-1,TRBD2,TGTGCCAGCAGTTACACTAGCGGGATTCAGTCCGAGCAGTTCTTC,CASSYTSGIQSEQFF
TRBV19,NA,TRBJ1-5,TRBD1,TGTGCCAGTAGTATAGTCGGGAGGGGGACAGGGGGCAGCCAGCCCCAGCATTTT,CASSIVGRGTGGSQPQHF